One sample yielded the 30 T cell receptor beta chains listed below, sequenced in a study of control samples from healthy donors and cancer patients. Assay used: immunoSEQ multiplex PCR; TCRdb lists only in-frame clones, some missing. The table includes 70,000 or so clones, roughly 89% detected once. The source material was PBMCs. Source of these receptors: a man between 60 and 75 years old with lung cancer.

This chain links TRBV6-1 with TRBJ2-3, with TRBD1 matching 10 bases. The CDR3 length is 16 residues. With 4 bases clipped from V and 6 bases from J, the junction kept 10 bases outside the gene matches. Germline CDR1 MNHNS, CDR2 SASEGT. The CDR3 bases are TGTGCCAGCAGTGGCCGGGACAGGGGCCAGGGGGATACGCAGTATTTT. Its protein is CASSGRDRGQGDTQYF.

This clone was recorded only once. This chain links TRBV7-2 with TRBJ1-1; possibly TRBD1 for D (5 bases). The CDR3 is made up of 15 amino acids. V lost 4 bases, J lost 0 bases, and 12 bases lay in between. Germline V gene data show CDR1 as SGHTA and CDR2 as FQGNSA. CDR3: CASSSKGLLNTEAFF. In DNA form, the CDR3 reads TGTGCCAGCAGCTCTAAGGGGCTCTTGAACACTGAAGCTTTCTTT.

The chain has TRBV27 and TRBJ2-2; TRBD1 or TRBD2 may be the D gene (5 bases each). The germline V gene has CDR1 MNHEY and CDR2 SMNVEV (reference sequence). Trimming removed 6 bases at V and 2 bases at J, with 7 bases between. The CDR3 totals 13 residues. CDR3 sequence (DNA): TGTGCCAGCAGAGGGACCAACACCGGGGAGCTGTTTTTT. It specifies CASRGTNTGELFF.

This chain connects TRBV5-4 to TRBJ2-5; D may be TRBD2 (6 bases). V was pared by 7 bases and J by 2 bases, with 15 bases between. Germline loops: CDR1 SGHNT, CDR2 YYREEE (reference sequence). The CDR3 has 14 residues. CDR3: CASYRGGSQETQYF. In nucleotides, the CDR3 is TGTGCCAGCTATCGTGGGGGGAGTCAAGAGACCCAGTACTTC.

This rearrangement joins TRBV6-2 or TRBV6-3 to TRBJ1-5, with no clear D. The CDR3 is 14 residues long. Trimming pared 0 bases from V and 3 bases from J, leaving 6 bases between. Germline CDR1 MNHEY, CDR2 SVGEGT. The CDR3 nucleotides read TGTGCCAGCAGTTACTCGGCAGACAATCAGCCCCAGCATTTT. It is translated as CASSYSADNQPQHF.

The J gene is TRBJ2-5, the V gene TRBV10-2; either TRBD1 or TRBD2 may fit D (7 bases each). In germline, CDR1 is WSHSY, CDR2 SAAADI. The CDR3 spans 17 residues. V shed 8 bases and J shed 7 bases, with 29 bases lying between them. CDR3 DNA: TGCGCCAGCTGGGGGCGAGCGGCAGGGGGGGAAATTTTGACCCAGTACTTC. Translated: CASWGRAAGGEILTQYF.

A word on this clone: Other DNA sequences of this sample code for an identical CDR3. CDR3 nucleotide sequence: TGCGCCAGCAGCTTGGGTCAGGGGGGCAATCAGCCCCAGCATTTT. Amino acid sequence: CASSLGQGGNQPQHF. The chain carries TRBV5-1 and TRBJ1-5; 7 bases agree with TRBD1. This CDR3 has 15 residues. Trimming took 0 bases from V and 2 from J; bases not matched to a gene: 2. From germline, CDR1 is SGHRS and CDR2 YFSETQ.

This chain connects TRBV6-5 to TRBJ1-5; D is unclear. Trimming stripped 5 bases from V and 3 bases from J, with 8 bases between. Per germline, CDR1 MNHEY and CDR2 SVGAGI. The CDR3 loop spans 13 amino acids. CDR3 DNA: TGTGCCAGCAGTATTCAGTCCAATCAGCCCCAGCATTTT. Translation: CASSIQSNQPQHF.

This clone was detected once. This chain links TRBV3-1 (or the pseudogene TRBV3-2) with TRBJ1-3; 9 positions agree with TRBD1. V trimming: 5 bases; J trimming: 4 bases; junction bases outside the gene matches: 6. CDR1 LGHDT and CDR2 YNNKEL come from the germline V gene (reference sequence). This CDR3 is 15 amino acids long. The CDR3 bases are TGTGCCAGCAGCTTCGGGACAGGGACCGGAAACACCATATATTTT. It yields the protein CASSFGTGTGNTIYF.

V and J are TRBV18 and TRBJ1-2; D unresolved. Germline V lookup: CDR1 KGHSH, CDR2 LQKENI. The CDR3 loop spans 13 amino acids. Deletions cut 3 bases from V and 5 bases from J, with 10 bases between. In DNA, the CDR3 is TGTGCCAGCTCACCGTCAGAGAATTATGGCTACACCTTC. It translates to CASSPSENYGYTF.

The chain carries TRBV4-1 and TRBJ2-1; D unresolved. Germline V gene sequence: CDR1 MGHRA, CDR2 YSYEKL. This CDR3 region has 14 residues. V gave up 3 bases and J gave up 3 bases, with 9 bases separating them. The CDR3, as DNA: TGCGCCAGCAGCCAGTTACAGAGCTACAATGAGCAGTTCTTC. Amino acids: CASSQLQSYNEQFF.

This clone was seen only once. The chain couples TRBV18 to TRBJ2-2; D uncertain. Between the trimmed V and J ends, which lost 5 bases and 1 base, there was a span of 11 bases. Germline V CDR1 and CDR2: KGHSH, LQKENI. The CDR3 runs to 15 residues. The CDR3 sequence is CASSSRDKNTGELFF. In nucleotides, the CDR3 is TGTGCCAGCTCATCACGAGACAAGAACACCGGGGAGCTGTTTTTT.

The rearrangement uses TRBV3-1 (or the pseudogene TRBV3-2) and TRBJ2-3; no reliable D call. The CDR3 is made up of 13 amino acids. Trimming stripped 0 bases from V and 6 bases from J, with 7 bases between. The germline gives CDR1 LGHDT, CDR2 YNNKEL (reference sequence). CDR3 nucleotides: TGTGCCAGCAGCCAAGATGGTCGGGATACGCAGTATTTT. Translation gives CASSQDGRDTQYF.

The CDR3 bases are TGTGCCAGAAGCTTGGGATCCAAAGACGACCTCCTCTTGAACACTGAAGCTTTCTTT. Protein: CARSLGSKDDLLLNTEAFF. The V call is TRBV5-3, the J call TRBJ1-1, with D unclear. TRBV5-3 has ORF status, its function being uncertain. This CDR3 has 19 residues. Trimming took off 0 bases at V and 0 bases at J, with 21 bases between the two ends.

This chain joins TRBV11-2 and TRBJ1-1; TRBD1 agrees at 9 bases. With 4 bases clipped from V and 1 base from J, the junction kept 7 bases outside the gene matches. The CDR3 consists of 16 residues. Germline CDR1 and CDR2: SGHAT and FQNNGV. CDR3 region: CASSSRTGATNTEAFF. CDR3 DNA sequence: TGTGCCAGCAGCTCCAGGACAGGGGCGACGAACACTGAAGCTTTCTTT.

The chain combines TRBV30 with TRBJ2-2; tentatively, D is TRBD1 or TRBD2 (6 bases each). The V gene's germline CDR1 is GTSNPN and CDR2 SVGIG (reference sequence). Trimming shortened V by 5 bases and J by 4 bases, and 29 bases separated the two germline ends. The CDR3 length is 19 residues. The DNA for the CDR3 is TGTGCCTGGTCAAACCGGGGGCTAGCTTTGATGTCATTCACCGGGGAGCTGTTTTTT. It codes for CAWSNRGLALMSFTGELFF.

The chain links TRBV4-1 to TRBJ1-1; 8 bases map to TRBD1. The germline V gene encodes CDR1 MGHRA and CDR2 YSYEKL. CDR3 size: 14 residues. V lost 4 bases and J lost 7; bases outside the gene matches: 8. The CDR3 DNA reads as TGCGCCAGCAGCCTCCGACAGGGGCCCAATGAAGCTTTCTTT. Residues: CASSLRQGPNEAFF.

J is TRBJ2-5 and V is TRBV2; 8 bases fit TRBD1. With 5 bases clipped from V and 4 bases from J, the junction kept 9 bases outside the gene matches. The CDR3 is 15 residues long. The germline gives CDR1 SNHLY, CDR2 FYNNEI. The CDR3 region is CASSYTRGLGETQYF. The CDR3 bases are TGTGCCAGCAGTTATACCAGGGGGCTGGGAGAGACCCAGTACTTC.

The chain employs TRBV20-1 and TRBJ2-5; D tentatively reads TRBD1 or TRBD2 (6 bases each). Between the trimmed V and J ends, which lost 6 bases and 5 bases, there was a span of 10 bases. CDR1 is DFQATT, CDR2 SNEGSKA, per germline (reference sequence). The CDR3 contains 11 residues. DNA for the CDR3: TGCAGTGCGGGGGGCAGGGAGACCCAGTACTTC. It is translated as CSAGGRETQYF.

CDR3 sequence reads: CASSVGPELQETQYF. In nucleotides, the CDR3 is TGTGCCAGCAGCGTAGGTCCCGAATTACAAGAGACCCAGTACTTC. This rearrangement joins TRBV9 to TRBJ2-5; the D is unclear. The CDR3 is 15 amino acids. Trimming pared 0 bases from V and 2 bases from J, leaving 11 bases between. Germline V gene data show CDR1 as SGDLS and CDR2 as YYNGEE. The whole variable domain, filled in from reference TRBV9 and TRBJ2-5, reads DSGVTQTPKHLITATGQRVTLRCSPRSGDLSVYWYQQSLDQGLQFLIQYYNGEERAKGNILERFSAQQFPDLHSELNLSSLELGDSALYFCASSVGPELQETQYFGPGTRLLVL.

This clone has a single count. This rearrangement joins TRBV12-3 or TRBV12-4 to TRBJ2-3, with D tentatively TRBD1 or TRBD2 (5 bases each). The CDR3 runs 12 residues. V was shortened by 5 bases and J by 8 bases, with 11 bases between the two germline ends. The DNA for the CDR3 is TGTGCCAGCAGTATCAGGGAGTTTACGCAGTATTTT. Its translation: CASSIREFTQYF.

The rearrangement joins TRBV5-1 to TRBJ1-4; D is undetermined. The V end was cut by 1 base, the J end by 0 bases, with 7 bases between. This CDR3 comprises 15 residues. From germline, CDR1 is SGHRS and CDR2 YFSETQ. Here the CDR3 reads CASSLPGTTNEKLFF. CDR3 bases: TGCGCCAGCAGCTTGCCCGGGACAACTAATGAAAAACTGTTTTTT.

The chain is built from TRBV7-2 and TRBJ2-3; weak D call: TRBD2 (5 bases). Germline CDR1 reads SGHTA; CDR2 reads FQGNSA. Trimming shortened V by 1 base and J by 0 bases, and 11 bases separated the two germline ends. This CDR3 region has 16 residues. This chain's CDR3 is CASSLGHRGSTDTQYF. DNA for the CDR3: TGTGCCAGCAGCTTAGGGCATCGGGGAAGCACAGATACGCAGTATTTT.

The rearrangement uses TRBV29-1 and TRBJ2-1; 12 positions match TRBD1. J lost 7 bases, V lost 7 bases, and 11 bases had no gene match. Germline lookup yields CDR1 SQVTM and CDR2 ANQGSEA. The CDR3 runs to 15 residues. The CDR3 spells CSALKGQGAQNEQFF. CDR3 coding DNA: TGCAGCGCCCTCAAGGGACAGGGGGCACAAAATGAGCAGTTCTTC.

The chain couples TRBV7-3 to TRBJ2-7, with 7 positions matching TRBD1. The CDR3 totals 15 residues. In germline, CDR1 is SGHTA, CDR2 FQGTGA. V lost 6 bases, J lost 3 bases, and 11 bases stayed unmatched. The CDR3 DNA reads as TGTGCCAGCAGATCCAGACAGGGAGAGGTCTACGAGCAGTACGTC. This gives the protein CASRSRQGEVYEQYV.

This clone was picked up one time. A single base separates this from a much larger clone, so it may be a read error. The rearrangement uses TRBV4-1 and TRBJ1-6, with TRBD1 identical over 7 bases. The germline V gene encodes CDR1 MGHRA and CDR2 YSYEKL. Germline trimming cut 3 bases from V and 0 bases from J; bases unmatched to any gene: 5. The CDR3 contains 17 residues. CDR3 loop: CASSHGTASSYNSPLHF. As DNA, the CDR3 is TGCGCCAGCAGCCATGGGACAGCGAGCTCCTATAATTCACCCCTCCACTTT.

The rearrangement uses TRBV6-2 or TRBV6-3 and TRBJ1-6, with 7 nucleotides matching TRBD1. The J segment lost 10 bases and the V segment lost 2 bases, leaving 20 bases of the junction unmatched. This CDR3 has 19 amino acids. Germline V CDR1 and CDR2: MNHEY, SVGEGT. CDR3 DNA: TGTGCCAGCAGTTACCCCGGACAGGCCTTTCGCTTATTTATGTCACCCCTCCACTTT. This translates into CASSYPGQAFRLFMSPLHF.

The chain couples TRBV12-3 or TRBV12-4 to TRBJ2-1; D is ambiguous. Trimming shortened V by 2 bases and J by 7 bases, and 6 bases separated the two germline ends. The CDR3 is 12 residues long. The CDR3 protein is CASSLFGNEQFF. Here the CDR3 DNA reads TGTGCCAGCAGTTTATTCGGGAATGAGCAGTTCTTC.

This chain connects TRBV3-1 (or the pseudogene TRBV3-2) to TRBJ2-1; the match to TRBD2 covers 10 bases. CDR1 and CDR2 from the germline V gene are LGHDT and YNNKEL (reference sequence). The CDR3 has 15 amino acids. With V trimmed by 0 bases and J by 10 bases, 6 bases remained unmatched. The CDR3 loop reads CASSQDSGGSREQFF. In DNA, the CDR3 is TGTGCCAGCAGCCAAGATAGCGGGGGGTCTCGGGAGCAGTTCTTC.

This sequence joins TRBV6-6 and TRBJ2-5, with D possibly matching TRBD1 (6 bases). V lost 2 bases and J 14 bases, leaving 15 bases between the germline ends. Per the germline V gene, CDR1 is MNHNY and CDR2 is SVGAGI (reference sequence). The length of the CDR3 is 12 residues. The CDR3 region has the DNA TGTGCCAGCAGTTACGGTATAGGGACACCTTACTTC. Amino acid sequence: CASSYGIGTPYF.